In its sample, the clone carrying this T cell receptor (beta chain) was seen many times. The antigen remains unidentified. This sample was taken from a study of T cell repertoires in cytomegalovirus infection. TCRdb called the reads again in MiXCR, with one record for every CDR3 protein. The sample lists 400,000 to 550,000 distinct CDR3 sequences; around 11% were seen once. CDR1 is MGHDK and CDR2 is SYGVNS in the germline V gene. The CDR3 loop spans 14 amino acids. With 9 bases removed from V and 0 bases from J, the gap between germline ends came to 11 bases. General study results and limits: The cumulative frequency of public TCR beta families distinguished individuals who carried CMV together with the relevant HLA.

The clonotype originates from a human donor in good health (CMV status not recorded). Some clones in this sample may be carry-over from other donors' samples. The sequenced sample was PBMCs. The J gene is TRBJ2-2, the V gene TRBV25-1; D is possibly TRBD2 (6 bases). CDR3 bases: TGTGCCAGTATAGCGGCGTCGAACACCGGGGAGCTGTTTTTT. As protein: CASIAASNTGELFF.